One T cell receptor beta chain is described in this entry. Trimming left V 5 bases short and J 2 bases short, with 10 bases between. Looked up from germline, CDR1 is SNHLY and CDR2 is FYNNEI. The CDR3 has 14 amino acids. The protocol was immunoSEQ multiplex PCR, while the TCRdb copy is restricted to in-frame clones and leaves out a portion. The data contain over 150,000 clones, around 83% of them singletons. The sample belongs to a study of blood T cell repertoires in COVID-19. Across the whole study: Donors in the United States, Italy and Spain gave samples during acute or convalescent COVID-19.

The specimen was peripheral blood. The clonotype originates from a woman in her 70s who had recovered from COVID-19. The chain joins TRBV2 to TRBJ2-1; unclear D gene. The CDR3 here is CASSPVVPYNEQFF. CDR3 coding DNA: TGTGCCAGCAGTCCCGTTGTCCCCTACAATGAGCAGTTCTTC.